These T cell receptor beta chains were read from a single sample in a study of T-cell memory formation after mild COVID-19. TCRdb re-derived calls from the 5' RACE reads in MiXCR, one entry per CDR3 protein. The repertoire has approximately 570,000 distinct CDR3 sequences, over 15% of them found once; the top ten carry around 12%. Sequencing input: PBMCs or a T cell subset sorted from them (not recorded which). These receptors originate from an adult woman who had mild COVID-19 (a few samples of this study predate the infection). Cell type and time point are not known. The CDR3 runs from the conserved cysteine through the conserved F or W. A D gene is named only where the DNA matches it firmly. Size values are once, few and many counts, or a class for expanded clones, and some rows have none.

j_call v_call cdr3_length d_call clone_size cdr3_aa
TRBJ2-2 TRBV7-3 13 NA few CASSVGSSGELFF
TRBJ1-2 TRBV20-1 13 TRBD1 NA CSATRTGRYGYTF
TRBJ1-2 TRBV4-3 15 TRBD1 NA CASSQVLGTGDPLPF
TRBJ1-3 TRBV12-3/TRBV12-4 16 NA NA CASSFVRPSSGNTIYF
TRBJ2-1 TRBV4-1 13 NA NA CASSRLLLHEQFF
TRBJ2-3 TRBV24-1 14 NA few CATSDFPESDTQYF
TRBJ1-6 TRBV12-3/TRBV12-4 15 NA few CASSLGQFYNSPLHF
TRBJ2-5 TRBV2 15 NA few CASSERRPQGETQYF
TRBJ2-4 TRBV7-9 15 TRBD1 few CASSSQGAVKNIQYF
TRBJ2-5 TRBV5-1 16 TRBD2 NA CASSSGLAGGSETQYF
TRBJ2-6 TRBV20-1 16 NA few CSARDRAGSGANVLTF
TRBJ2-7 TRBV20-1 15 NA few CSARPGASLSYEQYF
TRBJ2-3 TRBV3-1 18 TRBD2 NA CASSQSGLAIERTDTQYF
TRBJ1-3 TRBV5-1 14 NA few CASKAGGSGNTIYF
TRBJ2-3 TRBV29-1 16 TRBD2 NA CSVEVLAVASTDTQYF
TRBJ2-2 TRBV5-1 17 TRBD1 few CASSYSGTGLNTGELFF
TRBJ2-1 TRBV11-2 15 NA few CASSLGRSTYNEQFF
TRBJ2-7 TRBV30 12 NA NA CAFQHTNYEQYF
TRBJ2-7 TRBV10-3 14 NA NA CAISDGRADYEQYF
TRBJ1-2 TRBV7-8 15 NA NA CASSLESGVGDGYTF
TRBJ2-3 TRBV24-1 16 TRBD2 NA CATSDWTSGRRDTQYF
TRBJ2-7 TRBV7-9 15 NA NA CASSPGATGFYEQYF
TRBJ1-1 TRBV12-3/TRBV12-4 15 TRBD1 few CASSLGTGEGGEAFF